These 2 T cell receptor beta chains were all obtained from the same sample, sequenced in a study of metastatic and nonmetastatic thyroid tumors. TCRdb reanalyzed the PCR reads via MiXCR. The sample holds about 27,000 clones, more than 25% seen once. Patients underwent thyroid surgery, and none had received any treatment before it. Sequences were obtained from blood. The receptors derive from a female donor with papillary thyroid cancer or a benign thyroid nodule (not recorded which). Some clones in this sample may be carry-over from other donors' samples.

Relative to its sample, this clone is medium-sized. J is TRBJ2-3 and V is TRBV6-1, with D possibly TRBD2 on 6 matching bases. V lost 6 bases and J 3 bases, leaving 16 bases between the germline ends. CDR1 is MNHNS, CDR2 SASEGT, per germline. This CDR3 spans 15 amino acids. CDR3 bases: TGTGCCAGCAGGGGGAGTCGGGGGATGACAGATACGCAGTATTTT. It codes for CASRGSRGMTDTQYF.

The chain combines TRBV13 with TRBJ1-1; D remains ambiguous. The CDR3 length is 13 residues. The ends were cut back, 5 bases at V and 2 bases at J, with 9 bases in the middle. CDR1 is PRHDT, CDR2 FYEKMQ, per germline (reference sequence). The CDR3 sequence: CASSPLGNTEAFF. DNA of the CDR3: TGTGCCAGCAGCCCCCTGGGAAACACTGAAGCTTTCTTT. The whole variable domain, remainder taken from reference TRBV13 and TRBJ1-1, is AAGVIQSPRHLIKEKRETATLKCYPIPRHDTVYWYQQGPGQDPQFLISFYEKMQSDKGSIPDRFSAQQFSDYHSELNMSSLELGDSALYFCASSPLGNTEAFFGQGTRLTVV.